The next 23 T cell receptor beta chains were all read from a single sample in a study of shared clonotypes between healthy human individuals. As defined, naive CD8 cells were CD45RO-negative and positively selected for CCR7, with terminally differentiated effector memory CD45RA+ cells excluded. Profiled with immunoSEQ multiplex PCR; TCRdb holds only in-frame clones, not every one. The data show a few million clones, roughly 93% seen once. Material for sequencing was naive CD8+ T cells from PBMCs. The receptor set was obtained from a man between 18 and 35 years old in good health. Some clones in this sample may be carry-over from other donors' samples.

V and J are TRBV4-2 and TRBJ2-7; D uncertain. V was cut by 2 bases and J by 1 base, with 15 bases left in between. CDR3 length: 16 residues. CDR1 LGHNA and CDR2 YNFKEQ come from the germline V gene. CDR3 sequence (DNA): TGTGCCAGCAGCCAATACCCCCCTGACGGTTCCTACGAGCAGTACTTC. It specifies CASSQYPPDGSYEQYF.

The chain uses TRBV9 and TRBJ2-3; D possibly corresponds to TRBD2 (6 bases). V was pared by 4 bases and J by 2 bases, with 14 bases between. The CDR3 length is 15 residues. Germline CDR1 is SGDLS and CDR2 is YYNGEE. In DNA form, the CDR3 reads TGTGCCAGCAGCTCTCGGGCGGGGACCACAGATACGCAGTATTTT. It encodes CASSSRAGTTDTQYF.

V gene TRBV27 combines with J gene TRBJ2-7; D not resolved. The CDR3 covers 14 residues. Per germline, CDR1 MNHEY and CDR2 SMNVEV (reference sequence). V dropped 3 bases and J dropped 4 bases, with 13 bases sitting between them. CDR3 bases: TGTGCCAGCAGTTTTCTAGACCAACCTTACGAGCAGTACTTC. This codes for CASSFLDQPYEQYF.

This clone has a single count. The chain combines TRBV6-6 with TRBJ1-4; no clear D. CDR1 is MNHNY, CDR2 SVGAGI, per germline (reference sequence). The CDR3 is 13 residues long. V lost 4 bases, J lost 4 bases, and 7 bases lay in between. CDR3 sequence (DNA): TGTGCCAGCAGTTTTCAGAGTAATGAAAAACTGTTTTTT. It translates to CASSFQSNEKLFF.

The V and J genes are TRBV28 and TRBJ1-5, with 8 bases aligning to TRBD1. With V trimmed by 7 bases and J by 12 bases, 23 bases remained unmatched. Per the germline V gene, CDR1 is MDHEN and CDR2 is SYDVKM. The CDR3 runs 17 residues. The CDR3 DNA reads as TGTGCCAGCATCGGGACAGGCATTGAGGGAGGGTTCGGGGACCAGCATTTT. It is translated as CASIGTGIEGGFGDQHF. Full variable domain (rest looked up from reference TRBV28 and TRBJ1-5): DVKVTQSSRYLVKRTGEKVFLECVQDMDHENMFWYRQDPGLGLRLIYFSYDVKMKEKGDIPEGYSVSREKKERFSLILESASTNQTSMYLCASIGTGIEGGFGDQHFGDGTRLSIL.

CDR3 nucleotide sequence: TGTGCCAGCAGCTCGAAGGACCGTCGGGAAAAACTGTTTTTT. Translated: CASSSKDRREKLFF. This chain joins TRBV7-8 and TRBJ1-4; D is undetermined. V lost 4 bases to trimming and J lost 8 bases, with 14 bases between them. The CDR3 is 14 amino acids. Per the germline V gene, CDR1 is SGHVS and CDR2 is FQNEAQ.

The sample holds one count of this clone. The rearrangement links TRBV19 to TRBJ2-1; 11 bases are a match to TRBD1. The CDR3 contains 15 residues. CDR1 and CDR2 from the germline V gene are LNHDA and SQIVND (reference sequence). Trimming removed 3 bases from V and 9 bases from J; junction bases left unmatched: 7. The chain's CDR3 is CASSILGQGVSEQFF. CDR3 in DNA: TGTGCCAGTAGTATTTTGGGACAGGGGGTCTCTGAGCAGTTCTTC.

Details on this clone: Other DNA sequences in the same sample also yield this CDR3. The chain carries TRBV28 and TRBJ2-7, with 11 nucleotides matching TRBD1. CDR1 MDHEN and CDR2 SYDVKM come from the germline V gene. After removal of 3 bases from V and 3 bases from J, the junction contained 7 bases not matched to a gene. The CDR3 runs 16 residues. CDR3 protein: CASSFLTGTGGYEQYF. CDR3 sequence (DNA): TGTGCCAGCAGTTTCTTGACCGGGACAGGGGGCTACGAGCAGTACTTC.

The chain combines TRBV5-5 with TRBJ2-3; 11 bases agree with TRBD2. This CDR3 is 19 amino acids long. Germline V lookup: CDR1 SGHKS, CDR2 YYEKEE (reference sequence). The V gene end was trimmed by 7 bases and the J gene end by 1 base; junction bases not matched to a gene: 17. The CDR3 loop reads CASHLRVASGRLGTDTQYF. The CDR3 DNA reads as TGTGCCAGCCACCTTAGGGTGGCTAGCGGGAGGTTGGGCACAGATACGCAGTATTTT.

CDR3 protein: CATSLQGLAGDPRVETQYF. The CDR3 DNA follows: TGTGCCACCAGCCTCCAGGGACTAGCGGGAGACCCGAGAGTGGAGACCCAGTACTTC. This chain links TRBV15 with TRBJ2-5, with 14 nucleotides matching TRBD2. The germline V gene encodes CDR1 LNHNV and CDR2 YYDKDF (reference sequence). With V trimmed by 5 bases and J by 5 bases, 16 bases remained unmatched. The CDR3 extends over 19 amino acids.

This clone was seen a single time. This chain links TRBV6-1 with TRBJ2-7, with D hard to call. Per the germline V gene, CDR1 is MNHNS and CDR2 is SASEGT. This CDR3 region has 15 residues. Trimming took 0 bases from V and 0 from J, leaving 9 bases between them. CDR3 coding DNA: TGTGCCAGCAGTGAAGCGGTGCTTGTCTCCTACGAGCAGTACTTC. Translated, it gives CASSEAVLVSYEQYF.

The rearrangement joins TRBV4-1 to TRBJ2-7; 8 bases match TRBD2. The J segment lost 7 bases and the V segment lost 6 bases, leaving 23 bases of the junction unmatched. Germline V gene lookup returns CDR1 MGHRA and CDR2 YSYEKL. The CDR3 totals 18 residues. CDR3 DNA: TGCGCCAGCAGTCTCCGAACTTCCTCTGGGCCTAGCGGGTTTGAGCAGTACTTC. This encodes CASSLRTSSGPSGFEQYF.

The V and J genes are TRBV7-8 and TRBJ2-1; D possibly corresponds to TRBD1 (6 bases). The CDR3 is 18 residues long. V gave up 0 bases and J gave up 7 bases, with 22 bases separating them. Germline lookup yields CDR1 SGHVS and CDR2 FQNEAQ. CDR3 in DNA: TGTGCCAGCAGCTTAGCGATCAGGGGCGGGTCGGTATTGAATGAGCAGTTCTTC. Translation gives CASSLAIRGGSVLNEQFF.

This clone has a single count. V is TRBV6-6 and J is TRBJ2-2; 9 bases align to TRBD2. Trimming at V came to 6 bases and at J to 4 bases, leaving 6 bases not matched to a gene. The germline CDR1 and CDR2 sequences are MNHNY and SVGAGI (reference sequence). The CDR3 runs 15 residues. Here the CDR3 DNA reads TGTGCCAGCAGCCCACTAGCGGGCCGCACCGGGGAGCTGTTTTTT. This encodes CASSPLAGRTGELFF.

This rearrangement joins TRBV5-1 to TRBJ1-2, with 11 bases fitting TRBD1. Germline V lookup: CDR1 SGHRS, CDR2 YFSETQ. CDR3 length: 15 residues. Germline trimming cut 2 bases from V and 7 bases from J; bases unmatched to any gene: 7. The CDR3 protein is CASSFGQGAPGGYTF. The CDR3 bases are TGCGCCAGCAGCTTCGGACAGGGGGCGCCCGGTGGCTACACCTTC.

V gene TRBV27 combines with J gene TRBJ2-3, with D possibly TRBD1 on 7 matching bases. Per germline, CDR1 MNHEY and CDR2 SMNVEV (reference sequence). The CDR3 contains 16 residues. V gave up 2 bases and J gave up 6 bases, with 18 bases separating them. The CDR3 region is CASSLNIQGGLDTQYF. CDR3 nucleotide sequence: TGTGCCAGCAGTTTAAATATTCAGGGGGGTCTGGATACGCAGTATTTT.

This chain joins TRBV2 and TRBJ2-1; 7 positions match TRBD2. Germline V lookup: CDR1 SNHLY, CDR2 FYNNEI. Trimming removed 5 bases from V and 8 bases from J; junction bases left unmatched: 9. CDR3 length equals 14 residues. The CDR3 here is CASSTGEGRYEQFF. CDR3 DNA: TGTGCCAGCAGTACGGGGGAGGGCCGTTATGAGCAGTTCTTC.

The chain uses TRBV7-9 and TRBJ2-7, with D perhaps matching TRBD2 (5 bases). V gave up 5 bases and J gave up 3 bases, with 17 bases separating them. CDR1 SEHNR and CDR2 FQNEAQ come from the germline V gene (reference sequence). This CDR3 is 15 amino acids long. The CDR3 region is CASSDGLQNFYEQYF. The CDR3 DNA sequence: TGTGCCAGCAGCGACGGACTCCAGAATTTCTACGAGCAGTACTTC.

The CDR3 nucleotides are TGTGCCAGCCATTACGGTAGGGGCACAGATACGCAGTATTTT. It encodes CASHYGRGTDTQYF. The rearrangement joins TRBV2 to TRBJ2-3; no clear D gene. The germline gives CDR1 SNHLY, CDR2 FYNNEI. The length of the CDR3 is 14 residues. The V end lost 8 bases, the J end lost 1 base, and 13 bases lay between the germline ends.

The V gene is TRBV7-7, the J gene TRBJ2-1; D gene unclear. The CDR3 extends over 15 amino acids. Germline V gives CDR1 SSHAT, CDR2 FNYEAQ (reference sequence). V lost 5 bases, J lost 4 bases, and 15 bases lay in between. Here the CDR3 reads CASSPAGSNYNEQFF. As DNA, the CDR3 is TGTGCCAGCAGCCCCGCCGGATCAAATTACAATGAGCAGTTCTTC.

This clone was picked up one time. The rearrangement links TRBV5-1 to TRBJ2-1, with D possibly TRBD1 on 6 matching bases. Trimming cost V 6 bases and J 1 base, with 8 bases left between them. The CDR3 runs 13 residues. From germline, CDR1 is SGHRS and CDR2 YFSETQ. The CDR3 protein is CASMGASYNEQFF. In DNA, the CDR3 is TGCGCCAGCATGGGGGCTTCCTACAATGAGCAGTTCTTC. The variable domain in full, completed from reference TRBV5-1 and TRBJ2-1, reads KAGVTQTPRYLIKTRGQQVTLSCSPISGHRSVSWYQQTPGQGLQFLFEYFSETQRNKGNFPGRFSGRQFSNSRSEMNVSTLELGDSALYLCASMGASYNEQFFGPGTRLTVL.

This clone was seen a handful of times. The J gene is TRBJ1-1, the V gene TRBV5-1; D not resolved. V was cut by 0 bases and J by 1 base, with 7 bases left in between. In germline, CDR1 is SGHRS, CDR2 YFSETQ. The CDR3 consists of 14 residues. CDR3 sequence (DNA): TGCGCCAGCAGCTTGGTTTCCACGAACACTGAAGCTTTCTTT. Translation gives CASSLVSTNTEAFF.

The CDR3 DNA sequence: TGCAGCGTTGTGGGACTAGCGGGTAAGGATGATGACACAGATACGCAGTATTTT. Translation gives CSVVGLAGKDDDTDTQYF. The chain has TRBV29-1 and TRBJ2-3, with 12 nucleotides matching TRBD2. The length of the CDR3 is 18 residues. The trim removed 4 bases at V and 2 bases at J, leaving 13 bases unmatched. Germline lookup yields CDR1 SQVTM and CDR2 ANQGSEA.